The 23 T cell receptor beta chains in this list originate from one sample, sequenced in a study of T cells in Graves' hyperthyroidism and ophthalmopathy. Regions amplified from RNA transcripts were the TCR beta CDR3 regions. The HTBI set primed first-round TCR CDR3 RT-PCR. In TCRdb, the multiplex PCR reads were re-called with MiXCR into one record per CDR3 protein. The table includes roughly 700,000 distinct CDR3 sequences, roughly 17% detected once. The source material was blood. The receptors originated from a man aged 50-60 years with Graves' hyperthyroidism.

This clonotype was picked up a small number of times. V and J are TRBV19 and TRBJ1-5; 7 positions match TRBD1. Germline V CDR1 and CDR2: LNHDA, SQIVND (reference sequence). This CDR3 region has 16 residues. J was trimmed by 0 bases and V by 7 bases; bases with no gene match: 9. The CDR3 bases are TGTGCCAGTAACCAGGGGGTTTTCTATAGCAATCAGCCCCAGCATTTT. It is translated as CASNQGVFYSNQPQHF.

This clonotype was observed many times. The V call is TRBV12-3 or TRBV12-4, the J call TRBJ2-5; D remains ambiguous. The CDR3 has 14 residues. V was cut by 3 bases and J by 5 bases, with 13 bases left in between. CDR3 nucleotide sequence: TGTGCCAGCAGTTTCGTTCGCGGAACGGAGACCCAGTACTTC. This translates into CASSFVRGTETQYF.

This clonotype was observed many times. J is TRBJ1-1 and V is TRBV12-3 or TRBV12-4; 10 bases are shared with TRBD1. There are 17 residues in the CDR3. The trim removed 2 bases at V and 4 bases at J, leaving 10 bases unmatched. The CDR3 DNA reads as TGTGCCAGCAGTTTAAGGGGTGGGACAGGGGCCAGCACTGAAGCTTTCTTT. Protein sequence: CASSLRGGTGASTEAFF.

This clonotype was observed many times. The V and J genes are TRBV27 and TRBJ2-1; a weak D match, TRBD1 (5 bases). V was cut by 0 bases and J by 0 bases, with 9 bases left in between. CDR1 MNHEY and CDR2 SMNVEV come from the germline V gene (reference sequence). The CDR3 sequence is 16 residues long. The DNA for the CDR3 is TGTGCCAGCAGTTTATCTGACAGAAGCTCCTACAATGAGCAGTTCTTC. Residues: CASSLSDRSSYNEQFF.

Only a few counts were recorded for this clonotype. The V gene is TRBV24-1, the J gene TRBJ2-3; 15 nucleotides line up with TRBD2. This CDR3 spans 18 amino acids. Germline assignment: CDR1 KGHDR and CDR2 SFDVKD. Trimming at V came to 4 bases and at J to 5 bases, leaving 9 bases not matched to a gene. CDR3 sequence: CATSDPGLAGGPRDTQYF. CDR3 coding DNA: TGTGCCACCAGTGACCCTGGACTAGCGGGAGGGCCTAGAGATACGCAGTATTTT.

The chain joins TRBV5-5 to TRBJ2-3; possible D gene TRBD1, 6 bases. V dropped 4 bases and J dropped 5 bases, with 11 bases sitting between them. CDR3 length: 13 amino acids. Germline CDR1 SGHKS, CDR2 YYEKEE (reference sequence). The CDR3, as DNA: TGTGCCAGCAGCCTCCTGACAGGAGATACGCAGTATTTT. Protein sequence: CASSLLTGDTQYF. Complete variable domain (other parts from reference TRBV5-5 and TRBJ2-3): DAGVTQSPTHLIKTRGQQVTLRCSPISGHKSVSWYQQVLGQGPQFIFQYYEKEERGRGNFPDRFSARQFPNYSSELNVNALLLGDSALYLCASSLLTGDTQYFGPGTRLTVL.

V and J are TRBV3-1 and TRBJ1-1; no clear D gene. The CDR3 length is 14 residues. V lost 1 base, J lost 1 base, and 7 bases lay in between. Germline V lookup: CDR1 LGHDT, CDR2 YNNKEL (reference sequence). Here the CDR3 DNA reads TGTGCCAGCAGCCAAGGGTGGGAGAACACTGAAGCTTTCTTT. Translating gives CASSQGWENTEAFF. The complete variable domain, with remaining parts taken from reference TRBV3-1 and TRBJ1-1, reads DTAVSQTPKYLVTQMGNDKSIKCEQNLGHDTMYWYKQDSKKFLKIMFSYNNKELIINETVPNRFSPKSPDKAHLNLHINSLELGDSAVYFCASSQGWENTEAFFGQGTRLTVV.

This clonotype was seen a single time. The J gene is TRBJ2-1, the V gene TRBV5-4; 9 bases are a match to TRBD2. This CDR3 is 15 amino acids long. Per germline, CDR1 SGHNT and CDR2 YYREEE (reference sequence). The J segment lost 2 bases and the V segment lost 6 bases, leaving 6 bases of the junction unmatched. The CDR3: CASIRAGGTYNEQFF. CDR3 bases: TGTGCCAGCATCAGAGCGGGAGGAACCTACAATGAGCAGTTCTTC.

This clonotype was picked up a small number of times. The V call is TRBV28, the J call TRBJ2-7, with D perhaps TRBD1 (5 bases). V dropped 6 bases and J dropped 2 bases, with 14 bases sitting between them. The germline V gene encodes CDR1 MDHEN and CDR2 SYDVKM. This CDR3 contains 14 residues. The CDR3 is CASRTSTETYEQYF. The DNA of the CDR3 is TGTGCCAGCAGAACATCGACAGAAACCTACGAGCAGTACTTC.

This clonotype was counted only a few times. The chain is built from TRBV28 and TRBJ1-6, with D hard to call. V lost 3 bases to trimming and J lost 6 bases, with 9 bases between them. The CDR3 totals 14 residues. Germline V gene sequence: CDR1 MDHEN, CDR2 SYDVKM. CDR3 sequence: CASSFGFTNSPLHF. The CDR3 DNA is TGTGCCAGCAGTTTCGGGTTTACTAATTCACCCCTCCACTTT.

In its sample, this clonotype was seen many times. DNA of the CDR3: TGTGCCAGCAGTCCCGGGACCGTTCTCGGAGAGACCCAGTACTTC. This gives the protein CASSPGTVLGETQYF. The chain couples TRBV28 to TRBJ2-5; D tentatively reads TRBD1 or TRBD2 (5 bases each). CDR3 length equals 15 residues. Germline V lookup: CDR1 MDHEN, CDR2 SYDVKM. Trimming cost V 5 bases and J 4 bases, with 17 bases left between them.

The chain combines TRBV5-1 with TRBJ2-3, with 7 bases aligning to TRBD2. The CDR3 runs 15 residues. Losses at the gene ends were 4 bases for V and 5 bases for J; bases not matched to a gene: 10. CDR1 and CDR2 (germline): SGHRS, YFSETQ. The CDR3 coding sequence is TGCGCCAGCAGCCTCCAGACTAGCAGGGAAGATACGCAGTATTTT. Protein product: CASSLQTSREDTQYF. Based on the CDR3 plus reference TRBV5-1 and TRBJ2-3, the full variable domain is KAGVTQTPRYLIKTRGQQVTLSCSPISGHRSVSWYQQTPGQGLQFLFEYFSETQRNKGNFPGRFSGRQFSNSRSEMNVSTLELGDSALYLCASSLQTSREDTQYFGPGTRLTVL.

The genes are TRBV28 and TRBJ2-1; TRBD2 agrees at 9 bases. CDR1 MDHEN and CDR2 SYDVKM come from the germline V gene. V lost 3 bases to trimming and J lost 3 bases; unmatched junction nucleotides: 9. This CDR3 contains 17 residues. DNA of the CDR3: TGTGCCAGCAGTTTGTGGGGAAGCGGGGGGAACTACAATGAGCAGTTCTTC. This translates into CASSLWGSGGNYNEQFF. The variable domain in full, with the rest retrieved from reference TRBV28 and TRBJ2-1, is DVKVTQSSRYLVKRTGEKVFLECVQDMDHENMFWYRQDPGLGLRLIYFSYDVKMKEKGDIPEGYSVSREKKERFSLILESASTNQTSMYLCASSLWGSGGNYNEQFFGPGTRLTVL.

The gene calls are TRBV6-2 or TRBV6-3 and TRBJ1-5; no clear D gene. The CDR3 is 15 residues long. Germline CDR1 MNHEY, CDR2 SVGEGT. With 2 bases removed from V and 0 bases from J, the gap between germline ends came to 8 bases. The CDR3 here is CASSYGPDSNQPQHF. CDR3 nucleotides: TGTGCCAGCAGTTACGGCCCAGATAGCAATCAGCCCCAGCATTTT.

This chain uses TRBV27 with TRBJ1-3; D unresolved. The CDR3 sequence is 15 residues long. CDR1 is MNHEY, CDR2 SMNVEV, per germline (reference sequence). The V end lost 2 bases, the J end lost 2 bases, and 10 bases lay between the germline ends. CDR3 in amino acids: CASSLSGLAGNTIYF. The DNA for the CDR3 is TGTGCCAGCAGTTTAAGCGGGTTAGCTGGAAACACCATATATTTT.

In its sample, this clonotype was seen many times. This chain links TRBV28 with TRBJ1-4; D uncertain. CDR1 is MDHEN and CDR2 is SYDVKM in the germline V gene. The length of the CDR3 is 15 residues. Trimming removed 6 bases at V and 5 bases at J, with 16 bases between. The CDR3 coding sequence is TGTGCCAGCAGCTTACCGGGCCGGGGAAATGAAAAACTGTTTTTT. Its protein is CASSLPGRGNEKLFF.

The table lists this clonotype with a few counts. The rearrangement joins TRBV19 to TRBJ2-7; 7 bases align to TRBD1. CDR1 and CDR2 from the germline V gene are LNHDA and SQIVND (reference sequence). The CDR3 covers 13 residues. The V gene end was trimmed by 5 bases and the J gene end by 7 bases; junction bases not matched to a gene: 8. In DNA, the CDR3 is TGTGCCAGTAGTTACTACAGGGGTCGGGAGCAGTACTTC. This codes for CASSYYRGREQYF.

This clonotype was observed many times. The chain couples TRBV12-3 or TRBV12-4 to TRBJ2-1; D is undetermined. Trimming shortened V by 4 bases and J by 3 bases, and 16 bases separated the two germline ends. The CDR3 is made up of 16 amino acids. CDR3 nucleotide sequence: TGTGCCAGCAGTTCCCCCCCCGGACCGAACTACAATGAGCAGTTCTTC. This translates into CASSSPPGPNYNEQFF.

Ten or more counts support this clonotype. The chain has TRBV30 and TRBJ1-4; TRBD1 agrees at 7 bases. The CDR3 totals 16 residues. Germline CDR1 and CDR2: GTSNPN and SVGIG (reference sequence). The V gene end was trimmed by 2 bases and the J gene end by 2 bases; junction bases not matched to a gene: 8. For the CDR3, the DNA is TGTGCCTGGAGTTTCGGGATGACAGGGACTAATGAAAAACTGTTTTTT. Translation: CAWSFGMTGTNEKLFF.

This clonotype showed up many times. V gene TRBV28 combines with J gene TRBJ1-1; D is unclear. CDR3 length equals 13 residues. The V gene lost 7 bases and the J gene lost 7 bases, with 16 bases spanning the gap. Germline V gene sequence: CDR1 MDHEN, CDR2 SYDVKM. The CDR3 DNA reads as TGTGCCAGCACCACGTGGGGTCCGAATGAAGCTTTCTTT. This codes for CASTTWGPNEAFF.

This clonotype was picked up many times. This chain joins TRBV3-1 and TRBJ2-1; no clear D. The CDR3 extends over 12 amino acids. V lost 0 bases to trimming and J lost 10 bases, with 7 bases between them. Per the germline V gene, CDR1 is LGHDT and CDR2 is YNNKEL (reference sequence). CDR3 sequence reads: CASSQEAREQFF. The CDR3 DNA sequence: TGTGCCAGCAGCCAAGAGGCTAGGGAGCAGTTCTTC.

This clonotype appeared a few times. The chain recombines TRBV6-1 with TRBJ2-2; no clear D gene. V was clipped by 5 bases and J by 8 bases, with 21 bases between them. Germline V gene lookup returns CDR1 MNHNS and CDR2 SASEGT. The CDR3 spans 16 residues. The CDR3 nucleotides are TGTGCCAGCAGTCAAAATTTGGGCTACCTTGGTGGGGAGCTGTTTTTT. Protein sequence: CASSQNLGYLGGELFF.

This clonotype was detected a few times. The chain is built from TRBV20-1 and TRBJ2-7; D ambiguous. This CDR3 contains 16 residues. From germline, CDR1 is DFQATT and CDR2 SNEGSKA (reference sequence). Trimming left V 4 bases short and J 0 bases short, with 19 bases between. The CDR3, as DNA: TGCAGTGCTACGAAGGTAGACGGAACCAACTCCTACGAGCAGTACTTC. This gives the protein CSATKVDGTNSYEQYF.